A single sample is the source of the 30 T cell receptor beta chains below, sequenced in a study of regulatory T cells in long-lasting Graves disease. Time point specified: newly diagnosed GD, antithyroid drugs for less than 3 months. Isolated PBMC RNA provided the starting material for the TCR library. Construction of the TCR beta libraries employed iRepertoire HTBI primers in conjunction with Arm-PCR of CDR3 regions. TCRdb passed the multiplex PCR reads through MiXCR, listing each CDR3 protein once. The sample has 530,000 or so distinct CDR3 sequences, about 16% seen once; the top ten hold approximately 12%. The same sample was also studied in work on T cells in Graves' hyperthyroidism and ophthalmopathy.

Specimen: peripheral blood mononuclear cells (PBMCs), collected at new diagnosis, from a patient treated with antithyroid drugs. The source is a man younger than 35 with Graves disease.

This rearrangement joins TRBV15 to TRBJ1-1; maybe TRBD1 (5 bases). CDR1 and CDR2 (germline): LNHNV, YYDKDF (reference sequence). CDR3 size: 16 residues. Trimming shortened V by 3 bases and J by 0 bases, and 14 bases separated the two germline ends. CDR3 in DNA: TGTGCCACCAGCAGGGGACGGAGGGCGGTGAACACTGAAGCTTTCTTT. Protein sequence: CATSRGRRAVNTEAFF.

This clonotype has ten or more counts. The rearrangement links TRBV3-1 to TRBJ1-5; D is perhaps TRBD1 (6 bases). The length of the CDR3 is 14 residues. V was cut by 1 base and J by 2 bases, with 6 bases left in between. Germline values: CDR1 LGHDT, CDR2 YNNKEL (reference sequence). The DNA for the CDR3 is TGTGCCAGCAGCCAAGCAGGGGGCAATCAGCCCCAGCATTTT. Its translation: CASSQAGGNQPQHF. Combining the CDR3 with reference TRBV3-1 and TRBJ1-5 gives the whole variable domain DTAVSQTPKYLVTQMGNDKSIKCEQNLGHDTMYWYKQDSKKFLKIMFSYNNKELIINETVPNRFSPKSPDKAHLNLHINSLELGDSAVYFCASSQAGGNQPQHFGDGTRLSIL.

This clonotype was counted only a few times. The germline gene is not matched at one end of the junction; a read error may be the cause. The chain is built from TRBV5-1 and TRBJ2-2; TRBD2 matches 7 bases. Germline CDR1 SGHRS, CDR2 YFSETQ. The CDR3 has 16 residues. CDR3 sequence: CASSFELASNTGELFF. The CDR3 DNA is TGTGCCAGCAGCTTTGAACTAGCGAGCAACACCGGGGAGCTGTTTTTT.

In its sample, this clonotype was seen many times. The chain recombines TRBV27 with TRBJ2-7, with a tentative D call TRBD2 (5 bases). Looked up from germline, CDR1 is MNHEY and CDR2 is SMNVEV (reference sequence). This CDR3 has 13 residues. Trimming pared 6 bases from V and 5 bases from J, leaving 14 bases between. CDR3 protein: CASRAQRADEQYF. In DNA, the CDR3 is TGTGCCAGCAGAGCCCAGAGAGCGGACGAGCAGTACTTC.

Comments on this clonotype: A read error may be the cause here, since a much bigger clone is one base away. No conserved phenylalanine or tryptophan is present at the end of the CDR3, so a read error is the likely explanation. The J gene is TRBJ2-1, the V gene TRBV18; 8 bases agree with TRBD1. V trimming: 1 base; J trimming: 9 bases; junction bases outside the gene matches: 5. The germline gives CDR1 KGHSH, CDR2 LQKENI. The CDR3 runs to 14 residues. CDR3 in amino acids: CASSPQTGESEQFC. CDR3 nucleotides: TGTGCCAGCTCACCACAGACAGGGGAGAGTGAGCAGTTCTGC.

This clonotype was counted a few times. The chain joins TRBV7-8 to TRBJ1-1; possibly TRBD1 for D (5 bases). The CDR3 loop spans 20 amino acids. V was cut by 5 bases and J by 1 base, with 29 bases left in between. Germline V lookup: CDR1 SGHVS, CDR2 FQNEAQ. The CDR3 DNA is TGTGCCAGCAGCAGAAGTAGGGGACGCCTTGATTTAGGGGCGAACACTGAAGCTTTCTTT. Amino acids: CASSRSRGRLDLGANTEAFF.

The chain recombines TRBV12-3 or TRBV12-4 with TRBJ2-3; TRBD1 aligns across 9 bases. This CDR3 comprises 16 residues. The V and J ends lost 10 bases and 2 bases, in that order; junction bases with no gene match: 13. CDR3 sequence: CATGTGSISDTDTQYF. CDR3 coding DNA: TGTGCCACCGGGACAGGGTCGATTTCCGACACAGATACGCAGTATTTT.

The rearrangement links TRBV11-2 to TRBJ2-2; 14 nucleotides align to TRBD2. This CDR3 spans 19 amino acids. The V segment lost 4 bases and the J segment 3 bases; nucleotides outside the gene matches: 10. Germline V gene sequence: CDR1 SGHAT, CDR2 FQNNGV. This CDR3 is CASSYPTSGRDRDTGELFF. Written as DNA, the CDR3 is TGTGCCAGCAGCTACCCGACTAGCGGGAGGGATCGTGACACCGGGGAGCTGTTTTTT.

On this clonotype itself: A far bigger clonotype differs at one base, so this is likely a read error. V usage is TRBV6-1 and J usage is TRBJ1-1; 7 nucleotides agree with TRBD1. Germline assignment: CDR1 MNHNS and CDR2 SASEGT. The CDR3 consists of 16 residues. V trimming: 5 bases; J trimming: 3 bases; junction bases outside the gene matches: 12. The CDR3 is CASSTTTGKGYTEAFF. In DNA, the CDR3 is TGTGCCAGCAGTACGACGACAGGGAAGGGTTACACTGAAGCTTTCTTT.

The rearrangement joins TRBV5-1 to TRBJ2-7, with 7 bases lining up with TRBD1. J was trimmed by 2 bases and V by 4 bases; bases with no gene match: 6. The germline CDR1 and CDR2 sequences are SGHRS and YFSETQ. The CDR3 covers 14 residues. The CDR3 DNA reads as TGCGCCAGCAGCCCCCAGGGGGTAGCCTACGAGCAGTACTTC. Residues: CASSPQGVAYEQYF.

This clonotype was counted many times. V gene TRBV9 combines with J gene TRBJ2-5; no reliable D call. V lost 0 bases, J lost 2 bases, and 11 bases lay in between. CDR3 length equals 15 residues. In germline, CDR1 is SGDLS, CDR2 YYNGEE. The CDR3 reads CASSVASSGQETQYF. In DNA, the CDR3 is TGTGCCAGCAGCGTAGCGTCCTCTGGTCAAGAGACCCAGTACTTC.

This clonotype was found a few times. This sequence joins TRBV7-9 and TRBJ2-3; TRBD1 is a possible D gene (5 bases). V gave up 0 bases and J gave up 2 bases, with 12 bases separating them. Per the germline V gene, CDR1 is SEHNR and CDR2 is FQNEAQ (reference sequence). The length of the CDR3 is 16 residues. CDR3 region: CASSLAVQADTDTQYF. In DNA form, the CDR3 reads TGTGCCAGCAGCTTAGCGGTACAGGCGGACACAGATACGCAGTATTTT.

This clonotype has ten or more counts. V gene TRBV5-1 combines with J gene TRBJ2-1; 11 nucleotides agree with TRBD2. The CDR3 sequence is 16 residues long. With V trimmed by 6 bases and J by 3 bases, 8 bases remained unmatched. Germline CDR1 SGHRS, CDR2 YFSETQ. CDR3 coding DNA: TGCGCCAGCAACAGAGGCGGGACTAGCGGCTACAATGAGCAGTTCTTC. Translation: CASNRGGTSGYNEQFF.

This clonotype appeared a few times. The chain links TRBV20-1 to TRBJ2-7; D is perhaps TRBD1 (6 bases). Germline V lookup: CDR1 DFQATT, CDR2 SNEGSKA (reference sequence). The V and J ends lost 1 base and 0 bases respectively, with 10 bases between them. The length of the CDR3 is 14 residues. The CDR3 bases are TGCAGTGCTAGAGGGGGACATCACTCCTACGAGCAGTACTTC. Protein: CSARGGHHSYEQYF.

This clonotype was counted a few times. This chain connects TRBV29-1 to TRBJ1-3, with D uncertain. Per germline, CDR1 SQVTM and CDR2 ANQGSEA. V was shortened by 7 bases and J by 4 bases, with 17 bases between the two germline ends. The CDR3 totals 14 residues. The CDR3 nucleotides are TGCAGCGCAACGGATACCGGAGGAGGAAACACCATATATTTT. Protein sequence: CSATDTGGGNTIYF.

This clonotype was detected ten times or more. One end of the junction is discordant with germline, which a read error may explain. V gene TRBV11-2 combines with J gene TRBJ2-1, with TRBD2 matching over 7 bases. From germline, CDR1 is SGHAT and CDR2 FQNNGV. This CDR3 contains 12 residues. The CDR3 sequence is CASKYLGGGSLF. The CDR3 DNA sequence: TGTGCCAGCAAATATCTGGGGGGAGGGTCTCTCTTC.

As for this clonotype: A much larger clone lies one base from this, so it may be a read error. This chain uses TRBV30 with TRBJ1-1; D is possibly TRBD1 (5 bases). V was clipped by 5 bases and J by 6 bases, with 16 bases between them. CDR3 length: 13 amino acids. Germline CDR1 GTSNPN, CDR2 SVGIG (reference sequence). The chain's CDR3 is CAWGGEMGAEAFF. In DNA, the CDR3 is TGTGCCTGGGGGGGGGAAATGGGAGCTGAAGCTTTCTTT.

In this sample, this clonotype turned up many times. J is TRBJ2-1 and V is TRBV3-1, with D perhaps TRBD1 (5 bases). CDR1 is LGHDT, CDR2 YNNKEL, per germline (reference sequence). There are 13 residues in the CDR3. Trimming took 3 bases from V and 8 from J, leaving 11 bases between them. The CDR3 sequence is CASSHGAWDEQFF. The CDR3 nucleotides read TGTGCCAGCAGCCATGGGGCGTGGGATGAGCAGTTCTTC.

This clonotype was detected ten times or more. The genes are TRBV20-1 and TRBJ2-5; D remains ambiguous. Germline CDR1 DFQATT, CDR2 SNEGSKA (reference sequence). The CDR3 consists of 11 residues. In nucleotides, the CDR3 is TGCAGCCAACTCGATCAAGAGACCCAGTACTTC. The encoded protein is CSQLDQETQYF.

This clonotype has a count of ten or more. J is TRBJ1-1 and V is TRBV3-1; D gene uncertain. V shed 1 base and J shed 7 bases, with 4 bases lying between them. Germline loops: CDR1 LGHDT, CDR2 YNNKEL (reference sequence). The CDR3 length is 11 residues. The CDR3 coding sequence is TGTGCCAGCAGCCAAGCCGTTGAAGCTTTCTTT. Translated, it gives CASSQAVEAFF. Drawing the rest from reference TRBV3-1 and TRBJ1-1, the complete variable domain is DTAVSQTPKYLVTQMGNDKSIKCEQNLGHDTMYWYKQDSKKFLKIMFSYNNKELIINETVPNRFSPKSPDKAHLNLHINSLELGDSAVYFCASSQAVEAFFGQGTRLTVV.

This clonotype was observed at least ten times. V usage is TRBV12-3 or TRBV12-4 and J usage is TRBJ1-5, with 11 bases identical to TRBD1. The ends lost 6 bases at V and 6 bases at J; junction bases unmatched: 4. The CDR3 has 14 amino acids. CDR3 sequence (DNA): TGTGCCAGCAGCGGAGGGACAGGGGGTCAGCCCCAGCATTTT. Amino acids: CASSGGTGGQPQHF.

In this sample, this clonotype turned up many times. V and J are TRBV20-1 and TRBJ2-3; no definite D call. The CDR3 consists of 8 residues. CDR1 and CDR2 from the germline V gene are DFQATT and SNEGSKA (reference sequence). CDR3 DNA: TGCAGCCCAGATACGCAGTATTTT. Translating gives CSPDTQYF.

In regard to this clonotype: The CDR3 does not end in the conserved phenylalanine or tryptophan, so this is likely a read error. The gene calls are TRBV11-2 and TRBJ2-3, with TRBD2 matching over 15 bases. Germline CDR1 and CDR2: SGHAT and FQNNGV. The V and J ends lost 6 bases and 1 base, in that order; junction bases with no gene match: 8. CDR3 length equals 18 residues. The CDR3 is CASRPGLAGGVGTDTQYL. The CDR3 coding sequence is TGTGCCAGCAGGCCGGGACTAGCGGGAGGAGTGGGCACAGATACGCAGTATCTT.

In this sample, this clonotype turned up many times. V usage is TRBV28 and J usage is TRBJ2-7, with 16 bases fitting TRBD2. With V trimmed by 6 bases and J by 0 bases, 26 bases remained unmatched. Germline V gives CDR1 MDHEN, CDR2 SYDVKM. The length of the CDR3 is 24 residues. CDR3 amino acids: CASRNTPGQPSGTSGRVYSYEQYF. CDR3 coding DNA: TGTGCCAGCAGAAATACACCGGGACAGCCGTCCGGGACTAGCGGGAGGGTCTACTCCTACGAGCAGTACTTC.

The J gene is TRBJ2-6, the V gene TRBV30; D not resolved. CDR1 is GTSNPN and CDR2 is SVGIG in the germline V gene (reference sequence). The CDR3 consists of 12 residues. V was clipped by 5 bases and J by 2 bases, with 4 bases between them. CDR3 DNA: TGTGCCTGGGACGCTGGGGCCAACGTCCTGACTTTC. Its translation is CAWDAGANVLTF.

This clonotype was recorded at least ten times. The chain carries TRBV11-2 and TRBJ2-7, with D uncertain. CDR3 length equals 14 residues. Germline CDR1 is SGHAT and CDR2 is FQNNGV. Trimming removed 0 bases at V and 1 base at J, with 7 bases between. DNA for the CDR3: TGTGCCAGCAGCTTAGAGTTCGGTTCCTACGAGCAGTACTTC. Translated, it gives CASSLEFGSYEQYF.

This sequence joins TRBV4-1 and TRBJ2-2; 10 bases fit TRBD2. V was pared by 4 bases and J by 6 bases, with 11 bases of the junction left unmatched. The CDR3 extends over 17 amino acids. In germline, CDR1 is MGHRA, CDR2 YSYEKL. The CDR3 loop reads CASSPPSSAGGSGELFF. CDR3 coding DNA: TGCGCCAGCAGCCCTCCGAGCTCAGCGGGAGGGTCCGGGGAGCTGTTTTTT.

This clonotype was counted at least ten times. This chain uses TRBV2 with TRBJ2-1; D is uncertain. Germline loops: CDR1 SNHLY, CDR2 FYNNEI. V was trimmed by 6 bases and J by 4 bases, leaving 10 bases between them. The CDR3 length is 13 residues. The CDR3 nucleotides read TGTGCCAGCAGGAATCCGATTTACAATGAGCAGTTCTTC. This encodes CASRNPIYNEQFF.

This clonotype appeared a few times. The DNA of the CDR3 is TGTGCCAGCAGCCCCGGGGTTACAACTAATGAAAAACTGTTTTTT. Translation: CASSPGVTTNEKLFF. The chain links TRBV9 to TRBJ1-4; no clear D gene. The V and J ends lost 4 bases and 0 bases respectively, with 10 bases between them. The germline V gene has CDR1 SGDLS and CDR2 YYNGEE. This CDR3 spans 15 amino acids.

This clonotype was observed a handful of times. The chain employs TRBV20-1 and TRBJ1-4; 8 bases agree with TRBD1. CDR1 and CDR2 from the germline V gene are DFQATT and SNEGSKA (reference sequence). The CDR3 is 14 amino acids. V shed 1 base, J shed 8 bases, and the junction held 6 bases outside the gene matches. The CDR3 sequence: CSARAAGTGEKLFF. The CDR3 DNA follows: TGCAGTGCTAGAGCGGCCGGGACAGGAGAAAAACTGTTTTTT.